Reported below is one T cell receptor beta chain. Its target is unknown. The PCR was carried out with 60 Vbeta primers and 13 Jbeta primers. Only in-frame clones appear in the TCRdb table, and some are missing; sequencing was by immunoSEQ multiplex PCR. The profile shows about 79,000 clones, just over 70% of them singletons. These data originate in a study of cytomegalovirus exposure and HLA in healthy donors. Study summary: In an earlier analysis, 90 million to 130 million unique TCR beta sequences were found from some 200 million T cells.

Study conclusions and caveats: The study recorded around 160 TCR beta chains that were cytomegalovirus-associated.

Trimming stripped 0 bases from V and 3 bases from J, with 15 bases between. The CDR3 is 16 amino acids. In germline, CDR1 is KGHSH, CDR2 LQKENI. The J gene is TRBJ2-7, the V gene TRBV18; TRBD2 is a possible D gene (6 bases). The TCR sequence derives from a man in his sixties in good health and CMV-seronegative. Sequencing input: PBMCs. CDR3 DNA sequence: TGTGCCAGCTCACCACCAGGCGGGGTACACGTCTACGAGCAGTACTTC. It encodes CASSPPGGVHVYEQYF.